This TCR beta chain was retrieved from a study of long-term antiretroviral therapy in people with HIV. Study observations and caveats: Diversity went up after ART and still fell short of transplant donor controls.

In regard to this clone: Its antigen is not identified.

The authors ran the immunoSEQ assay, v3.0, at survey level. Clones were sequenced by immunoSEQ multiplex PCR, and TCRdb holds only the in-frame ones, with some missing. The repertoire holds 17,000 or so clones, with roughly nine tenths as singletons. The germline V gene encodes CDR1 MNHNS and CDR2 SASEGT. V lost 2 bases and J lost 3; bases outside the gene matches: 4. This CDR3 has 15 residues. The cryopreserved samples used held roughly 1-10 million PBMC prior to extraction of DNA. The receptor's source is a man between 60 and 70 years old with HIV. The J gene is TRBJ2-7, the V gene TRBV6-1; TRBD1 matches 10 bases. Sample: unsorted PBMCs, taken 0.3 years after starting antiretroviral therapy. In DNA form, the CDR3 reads TGTGCCAGCAGTGAAATCCGGACAGGGGGCTACGAGCAGTACTTC. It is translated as CASSEIRTGGYEQYF.